The next 28 T cell receptor beta chains were all read from a single sample in a study of shared T cell receptors in the human thymus. The assay was immunoSEQ multiplex PCR, and TCRdb's table has in-frame clones only and misses some. The table includes hundreds of thousands of clones, 80% to 90% detected once. This same sample was also part of a study on human thymus T cells.

Sequenced input: thymocytes. Receptors originate from a girl under three years old with a congenital heart defect.

The chain recombines TRBV6-5 with TRBJ2-5; 10 nucleotides line up with TRBD1. V was pared by 2 bases and J by 3 bases, with 6 bases of the junction left unmatched. CDR3 length equals 16 residues. Germline lookup yields CDR1 MNHEY and CDR2 SVGAGI. This CDR3 reads CASSYRTGGEKETQYF. The CDR3 bases are TGTGCCAGCAGTTACAGGACAGGGGGAGAGAAAGAGACCCAGTACTTC.

The chain carries TRBV11-2 and TRBJ2-5, with a possible D match to TRBD1 (5 bases). The DNA end is a closer match to TRBJ2-7, so the J assignment may be wrong. This CDR3 comprises 15 residues. Germline V lookup: CDR1 SGHAT, CDR2 FQNNGV. CDR3 sequence: CASRATGQVSYEQYF. The CDR3 DNA is TGTGCCAGCCGAGCAACAGGACAAGTCTCCTACGAGCAGTACTTC.

This clone occurred once. V is TRBV6-5 and J is TRBJ1-5, with 7 bases that match TRBD1. Trimming cost V 5 bases and J 4 bases; bases outside gene matches: 8. Germline CDR1 is MNHEY and CDR2 is SVGAGI. The CDR3 runs to 15 residues. The CDR3 nucleotides read TGTGCCAGCAGTGCCCCGGACAGGAAAAATCAGCCCCAGCATTTT. It specifies CASSAPDRKNQPQHF.

The chain uses TRBV5-5 and TRBJ1-2; D gene uncertain. Trimming pared 1 base from V and 3 bases from J, leaving 16 bases between. Germline V gives CDR1 SGHKS, CDR2 YYEKEE (reference sequence). CDR3 length: 16 residues. The CDR3 region has the DNA TGTGCCAGCAGCTTGAGTCCGAGTCGCAGGTACTATGGCTACACCTTC. Translated, it gives CASSLSPSRRYYGYTF.

The chain is built from TRBV6-6 and TRBJ1-5; D might be TRBD1 (5 bases). The CDR3 has 15 residues. The V end lost 7 bases, the J end lost 4 bases, and 17 bases lay between the germline ends. The germline V gene has CDR1 MNHNY and CDR2 SVGAGI (reference sequence). The CDR3 here is CASKTRPGGNQPQHF. The CDR3 DNA sequence: TGTGCCAGCAAAACCCGACCTGGGGGGAATCAGCCCCAGCATTTT.

This clone came up once. This CDR3 reads CASSQQTRQRNTEAFF. The CDR3 DNA follows: TGTGCCAGCAGCCAACAAACCAGACAGAGGAACACTGAAGCTTTCTTT. The gene calls are TRBV7-4 and TRBJ1-1, with D tentatively TRBD1 (5 bases). Germline assignment: CDR1 SGHVT and CDR2 SQSDAQ. V lost 5 bases, J lost 1 base, and 17 bases lay in between. CDR3 length: 16 residues.

J is TRBJ2-2 and V is TRBV4-1, with TRBD2 matching over 13 bases. Looked up from germline, CDR1 is MGHRA and CDR2 is YSYEKL. With V trimmed by 1 base and J by 7 bases, 9 bases remained unmatched. This CDR3 region has 18 residues. CDR3 sequence (DNA): TGCGCCAGCAGCCAAGTAACACTAGCGGGGGGGCCGGGCGGGGAGCTGTTTTTT. Translation gives CASSQVTLAGGPGGELFF.

This chain links TRBV4-1 with TRBJ2-3; 7 bases align to TRBD2. The V segment lost 4 bases and the J segment 4 bases; nucleotides outside the gene matches: 11. The CDR3 consists of 16 residues. Germline V gene lookup returns CDR1 MGHRA and CDR2 YSYEKL. CDR3 residues: CASSLGVVRGADTQYF. The DNA of the CDR3 is TGCGCCAGCAGCCTCGGAGTAGTTCGGGGGGCAGATACGCAGTATTTT.

For the CDR3, the DNA is TGTGCCAGCAGCCACCGGGACAGGGCAAATTGTAGCTACACCTTC. Translating gives CASSHRDRANCSYTF. The chain is built from TRBV7-9 and TRBJ1-2; TRBD1 aligns across 9 bases. This CDR3 is 15 amino acids long. J gave up 9 bases and V 5 bases, and 13 bases lay outside the gene matches. Germline V gene lookup returns CDR1 SEHNR and CDR2 FQNEAQ (reference sequence).

This clone was observed a few times. J is TRBJ1-2 and V is TRBV15, with TRBD1 matching over 7 bases. The CDR3 covers 17 residues. The junction had 15 bases not matched to a gene; V was cut back by 5 bases and J by 3 bases. Germline CDR1 reads LNHNV; CDR2 reads YYDKDF (reference sequence). The CDR3 loop reads CATSRRPGQNKYYGYTF. In DNA, the CDR3 is TGTGCCACCAGCCGAAGACCGGGACAGAATAAATACTATGGCTACACCTTC.

The chain employs TRBV19 and TRBJ2-7; a weak D match, TRBD2 (5 bases). Deletions cut 5 bases from V and 6 bases from J, with 14 bases between. The CDR3 runs to 13 residues. Germline assignment: CDR1 LNHDA and CDR2 SQIVND (reference sequence). The CDR3 protein is CASSPPEGSEQYF. In DNA, the CDR3 is TGTGCCAGTAGTCCACCAGAGGGTTCCGAGCAGTACTTC.

This chain links TRBV18 with TRBJ2-7, with TRBD2 as a possible D gene (7 bases). The germline gives CDR1 KGHSH, CDR2 LQKENI. The CDR3 runs 16 residues. The V gene lost 6 bases and the J gene lost 2 bases, with 20 bases spanning the gap. CDR3 nucleotides: TGTGCCAGCTCGGAGGAGGCAAGGGAGGGGGCCTACGAGCAGTACTTC. As protein: CASSEEAREGAYEQYF. Using reference TRBV18 and TRBJ2-7 for the parts outside the CDR3, the full variable domain is NAGVMQNPRHLVRRRGQEARLRCSPMKGHSHVYWYRQLPEEGLKFMVYLQKENIIDESGMPKERFSAEFPKEGPSILRIQQVVRGDSAAYFCASSEEAREGAYEQYFGPGTRLTVT.

The V and J genes are TRBV7-9 and TRBJ1-1, with D maybe TRBD1 (6 bases). V lost 0 bases, J lost 5 bases, and 16 bases lay in between. Germline V lookup: CDR1 SEHNR, CDR2 FQNEAQ (reference sequence). This CDR3 is built from 16 residues. The CDR3 protein is CASSLAPQGRFTEAFF. DNA for the CDR3: TGTGCCAGCAGCTTAGCGCCACAGGGCAGGTTTACTGAAGCTTTCTTT.

This clone was found once. V and J are TRBV28 and TRBJ2-7, with 10 bases that match TRBD2. Trimming at V came to 3 bases and at J to 0 bases, leaving 14 bases not matched to a gene. The CDR3 has 19 residues. Germline CDR1 is MDHEN and CDR2 is SYDVKM. The CDR3 here is CASSFTIAIAGGLSYEQYF. The CDR3 DNA follows: TGTGCCAGCAGTTTTACCATCGCGATAGCGGGGGGTCTCTCCTACGAGCAGTACTTC.

The V gene is TRBV11-3, the J gene TRBJ2-3, with 10 bases fitting TRBD2. This CDR3 spans 16 amino acids. The junction had 7 bases not matched to a gene; V was cut back by 5 bases and J by 2 bases. Germline CDR1 is SGHNT and CDR2 is YENEEA. The CDR3, as DNA: TGTGCCAGCAGCCCCCAGCGGGAGGGGGACACAGATACGCAGTATTTT. The encoded protein is CASSPQREGDTDTQYF.

V gene TRBV7-6 combines with J gene TRBJ2-3; 7 bases align to TRBD1. The CDR3 loop spans 14 amino acids. Germline CDR1 SGHVS, CDR2 FNYEAQ. V lost 0 bases to trimming and J lost 5 bases; unmatched junction nucleotides: 2. The DNA for the CDR3 is TGTGCCAGCAGCTTAGCAGGGGGCGGAGATACGCAGTATTTT. It yields the protein CASSLAGGGDTQYF.

This clone appeared a single time. V gene TRBV2 combines with J gene TRBJ2-1; D remains ambiguous. V lost 5 bases and J 6 bases, leaving 14 bases between the germline ends. The CDR3 length is 14 residues. Looked up from germline, CDR1 is SNHLY and CDR2 is FYNNEI. CDR3 in amino acids: CASSLFGQANEQFF. The CDR3 nucleotides read TGTGCCAGCAGTCTCTTTGGTCAGGCCAATGAGCAGTTCTTC. Combining the CDR3 with reference TRBV2 and TRBJ2-1 gives the whole variable domain EPEVTQTPSHQVTQMGQEVILRCVPISNHLYFYWYRQILGQKVEFLVSFYNNEISEKSEIFDDQFSVERPDGSNFTLKIRSTKLEDSAMYFCASSLFGQANEQFFGPGTRLTVL.

This clone was counted a few times. The chain joins TRBV19 to TRBJ1-5, with 8 bases matching TRBD1. Germline V lookup: CDR1 LNHDA, CDR2 SQIVND (reference sequence). With V trimmed by 4 bases and J by 1 base, 12 bases remained unmatched. This CDR3 has 18 residues. The CDR3 sequence is CASSTRDRQLESNQPQHF. CDR3 nucleotide sequence: TGTGCCAGTAGTACCCGGGACAGGCAACTGGAGAGCAATCAGCCCCAGCATTTT.

The chain links TRBV4-1 to TRBJ2-7, with D possibly matching TRBD1 (6 bases). The CDR3 sequence is 14 residues long. V was cut by 4 bases and J by 2 bases, with 12 bases left in between. Looked up from germline, CDR1 is MGHRA and CDR2 is YSYEKL. CDR3 amino acids: CASSPGTPPYEQYF. The CDR3 nucleotides read TGCGCCAGCAGCCCCGGGACACCCCCCTACGAGCAGTACTTC.

The rearrangement joins TRBV9 to TRBJ1-3; D is unclear. Germline CDR1 reads SGDLS; CDR2 reads YYNGEE. The CDR3 has 14 residues. V was cut by 0 bases and J by 4 bases, with 8 bases left in between. The CDR3 DNA sequence: TGTGCCAGCAGCGTAGCTGGTCGGGGAAACACCATATATTTT. Protein: CASSVAGRGNTIYF.

CDR3 residues: CASSPTDCPGQSLYGYEQYF. For the CDR3, the DNA is TGTGCCAGCAGCCCAACAGACTGCCCGGGACAGTCGCTTTATGGATACGAGCAGTACTTC. The rearrangement joins TRBV7-6 to TRBJ2-7; 7 nucleotides agree with TRBD1. The CDR3 sequence is 20 residues long. From germline, CDR1 is SGHVS and CDR2 FNYEAQ. V dropped 5 bases and J dropped 4; count of bases not matched to a gene: 26.

This clone was recorded a few times. The rearrangement joins TRBV11-2 to TRBJ1-2, with D possibly being TRBD1 (6 bases). Germline-derived CDR1 and CDR2 are SGHAT and FQNNGV. The CDR3 totals 18 residues. The V end was cut by 0 bases, the J end by 4 bases, with 21 bases between. The CDR3 region has the DNA TGTGCCAGCAGCTTAGAAGGATATTACAGGGATCTTCTCTATGGCTACACCTTC. Its protein product is CASSLEGYYRDLLYGYTF. Based on the CDR3 plus reference TRBV11-2 and TRBJ1-2, the full variable domain is EAGVAQSPRYKIIEKRQSVAFWCNPISGHATLYWYQQILGQGPKLLIQFQNNGVVDDSQLPKDRFSAERLKGVDSTLKIQPAKLEDSAVYLCASSLEGYYRDLLYGYTFGSGTRLTVV.

V gene TRBV27 combines with J gene TRBJ2-7; tentatively, D is TRBD1 (6 bases). The germline CDR1 and CDR2 sequences are MNHEY and SMNVEV (reference sequence). V was pared by 3 bases and J by 0 bases, with 18 bases between. The CDR3 is 17 residues long. Here the CDR3 reads CASSLAGATRGSYEQYF. In DNA form, the CDR3 reads TGTGCCAGCAGTTTGGCAGGGGCGACACGGGGCTCCTACGAGCAGTACTTC.

This sequence joins TRBV15 and TRBJ1-2; 9 nucleotides align to TRBD1. Unmatched junction bases numbered 12, after V lost 1 base and J lost 6 bases. The CDR3 runs 17 residues. Germline CDR1 LNHNV, CDR2 YYDKDF (reference sequence). The DNA for the CDR3 is TGTGCCACCAGCAGAGCCGACCGACAGGGGGTGAGGGATGGCTACACCTTC. Amino acid sequence: CATSRADRQGVRDGYTF.

The J gene is TRBJ2-1, the V gene TRBV28; the D is unclear. The V gene lost 9 bases and the J gene lost 8 bases, with 23 bases spanning the gap. CDR1 and CDR2 (germline): MDHEN, SYDVKM. This CDR3 is 15 amino acids long. The CDR3 DNA follows: TGTGCCAGTTGTACAGTTGGGCAAAGGTTGGATGAGCAGTTCTTC. Its translation is CASCTVGQRLDEQFF.

On this clone itself: Other nucleotide sequences in the sample specify the same CDR3. CDR3 sequence (DNA): TGCGCCAGCGGCGGGAACTATGGCTACACCTTC. Translated: CASGGNYGYTF. The rearrangement joins TRBV5-1 to TRBJ1-2; D is ambiguous. The ends were cut back, 7 bases at V and 2 bases at J, with 6 bases in the middle. From germline, CDR1 is SGHRS and CDR2 YFSETQ. The CDR3 contains 11 residues.

This clone is a singleton in its sample. The V call is TRBV5-4, the J call TRBJ2-3; the D gene is possibly TRBD2 (5 bases). V lost 0 bases to trimming and J lost 0 bases, with 14 bases between them. Germline V lookup: CDR1 SGHNT, CDR2 YYREEE (reference sequence). The CDR3 sequence is 17 residues long. The CDR3 DNA reads as TGTGCCAGCAGCTTGGCCTCGCGGCTAGCTAGCACAGATACGCAGTATTTT. It translates to CASSLASRLASTDTQYF.

The chain has TRBV5-1 and TRBJ2-1; perhaps TRBD1 as D (5 bases). Trimming took off 1 base at V and 4 bases at J, with 15 bases between the two ends. The CDR3 is 16 residues long. Germline CDR1 is SGHRS and CDR2 is YFSETQ. CDR3 DNA sequence: TGCGCCAGCAGCTTGAACGGACAAATAGCTTACAATGAGCAGTTCTTC. Its translation is CASSLNGQIAYNEQFF. The entire variable domain, with the rest obtained from reference TRBV5-1 and TRBJ2-1, is as follows: KAGVTQTPRYLIKTRGQQVTLSCSPISGHRSVSWYQQTPGQGLQFLFEYFSETQRNKGNFPGRFSGRQFSNSRSEMNVSTLELGDSALYLCASSLNGQIAYNEQFFGPGTRLTVL.